This T cell receptor (beta chain) was found in a study of OX40 agonist ivuxolimab in advanced cancers. Regarding the complete study: Ivuxolimab, which targeted the costimulatory receptor OX40 (CD134), was an agonistic, fully human IgG2 monoclonal antibody. Intravenous ivuxolimab was administered to patients every 2 weeks at six dose levels: 0.01, 0.1, 0.3, 1.5, 3 and 10 mg/kg. Among the approximately 50 dose-escalation patients, about 19 had hepatocellular carcinoma, about 15 melanoma, 9 renal cell carcinoma and 9 head and neck cancer. In the dose-escalation cohort, 65% to 90% of patients were male, and the mean age was around 60 years, with a range of about 23 to 85. Patients were allowed to have had prior anti-PD-1, anti-PD-L1 or anti-CTLA-4 therapy, and 40% of the dose-escalation patients had been treated with checkpoint inhibitors. Three dose-escalation patients achieved partial responses, one with hepatocellular carcinoma and two with cutaneous melanoma. The purpose of peripheral TCRbeta sequencing was to test whether ivuxolimab changed TCR sequence diversity and led to clonal T-cell expansion. The paper covers the monotherapy dose-escalation part of the phase I ivuxolimab trial, which included N of about 56 patients. Findings and caveats that apply to the study as a whole: Antigen specificity was not determined for the clonally expanded peripheral T cells. In the 0.1-3.0 mg/kg groups, partial responders had among the lowest normalized peripheral clonal expansion, particularly in CD8+ T cells. At doses of 0.1 to 3.0 mg/kg, clonal expansion of both CD4+ and CD8+ T cells in blood was seen between baseline and week 6. After ivuxolimab, expanded clones were on average more numerous among CD8+ T cells than among CD4+ T cells. Low levels of normalized T-cell clonal expansion were also seen in some patients who did not respond.

Genomic DNA was extracted from sorted cells for sequencing of the TCRbeta CDR3 region. The immunoSEQ Assay was used for sequencing of TCRbeta CDR3 regions. Sourced from immuneACCESS, this table was stored by TCRdb with only in-frame sequences that have V and J called. A share of the clones is absent; for the studies checked, an unresolved V gene accounts for under half, and the remainder has no known explanation. The sample yields some 35,000 clones; around 85% were counted once. The ten most abundant clones make up about 35% of the sample. CDR1 LNHDA and CDR2 SQIVND were looked up in the germline V gene (reference sequence). The CDR3 holds 14 amino acids from the cysteine to the phenylalanine. Only the CDR3 DNA is retained, 42 bases long and in frame from the first base. The V end loses 2 bases and the J end loses 2 bases, and a stretch of 6 bases separates them. The trial excluded patients who had a history of autoimmune disease or who were on systemic immunosuppression. Peripheral blood for TCR sequencing was drawn from every dose cohort at baseline, at cycle 4 day 1 and at cycle 7 day 1. Samples came from an open-label, multicenter, first-in-human phase I dose-escalation trial of ivuxolimab. The trial enrolled adults with locally advanced or metastatic head and neck squamous cell, hepatocellular, melanoma or renal cell carcinoma. Before TCR sequencing, CD4+ T cells and CD8+ T cells were sorted from peripheral blood as separate populations.

As to this clone: Its antigen is not yet known. The record has no base qualities; no much larger clone is one base away.

The chain is made from TRBV19 and TRBJ2-2, with the identity of the D gene unclear. The source of this sequence is an adult with an advanced solid tumor such as melanoma, head and neck, liver or kidney cancer. The sample was CD4+ or CD8+ T cells sorted from blood, taken in a trial of the OX40 agonist ivuxolimab. The CDR3 protein is CASSITANTGELFF. The base sequence is TGTGCCAGTAGTATAACAGCCAACACCGGGGAGCTGTTTTTT.